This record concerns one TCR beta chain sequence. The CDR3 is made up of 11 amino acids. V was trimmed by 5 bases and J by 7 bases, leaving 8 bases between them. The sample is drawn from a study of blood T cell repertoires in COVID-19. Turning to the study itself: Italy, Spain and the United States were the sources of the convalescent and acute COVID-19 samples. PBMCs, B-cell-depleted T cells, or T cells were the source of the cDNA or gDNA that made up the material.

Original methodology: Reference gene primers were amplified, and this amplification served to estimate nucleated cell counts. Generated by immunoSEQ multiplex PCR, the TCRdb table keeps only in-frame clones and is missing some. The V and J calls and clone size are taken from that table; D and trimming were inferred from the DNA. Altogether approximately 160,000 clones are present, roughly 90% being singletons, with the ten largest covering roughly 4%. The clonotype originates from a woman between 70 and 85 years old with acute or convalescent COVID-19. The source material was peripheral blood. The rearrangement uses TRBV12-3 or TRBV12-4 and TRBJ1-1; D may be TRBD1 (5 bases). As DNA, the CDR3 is TGTGCCAGCAGTAAGACAGTTGAAGCTTTCTTT. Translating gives CASSKTVEAFF.